The 20 T cell receptor beta chains listed next were all sequenced from one sample in a study of blood T cells in healthy people across ages (dated by TCRdb to the mid-2010s). Receptor libraries were prepared by 5' RACE. These reads were obtained on an Illumina HiSeq 2500. A second PCR of roughly 6 to 12 cycles was performed with a sample-barcoded 5' primer and a J-beta primer mix. The raw public data were reprocessed by TCRdb itself: fastp quality trimming at Q25, MiXCR clonotype calling, in-frame beta chains only. Rows are unified per CDR3 protein, each entry keeping the most common DNA and genes. For this sample the table gives a few hundred thousand distinct CDR3 sequences, of which about 26% were detected only once. 3% to 4% of the sample belongs to the ten largest clones. These data are also associated with another study on T cells of mothers and their children.

The sample taken for sequencing was blood. These receptor sequences come from a boy between 2 and 10 years old in good health.

This chain connects TRBV5-1 to TRBJ2-3; D uncertain. V was cut by 2 bases and J by 4 bases, with 8 bases left in between. Germline V gene lookup returns CDR1 SGHRS and CDR2 YFSETQ. This CDR3 comprises 13 residues. The CDR3 region has the DNA TGCGCCAGCAGCTTACAGCCGTCAGATACGCAGTATTTT. Amino acids: CASSLQPSDTQYF.

The chain combines TRBV7-2 with TRBJ2-2; D may be TRBD1 or TRBD2 (5 bases each). This CDR3 contains 15 residues. Trimming left V 3 bases short and J 6 bases short, with 14 bases between. Germline assignment: CDR1 SGHTA and CDR2 FQGNSA. Here the CDR3 reads CASSFRDARSGELFF. CDR3 bases: TGTGCCAGCAGCTTCAGGGACGCCCGGTCCGGGGAGCTGTTTTTT.

The chain combines TRBV7-2 with TRBJ2-5, with D unresolved. Germline CDR1 SGHTA, CDR2 FQGNSA. V was clipped by 3 bases and J by 5 bases, with 10 bases between them. This CDR3 comprises 13 residues. Here the CDR3 DNA reads TGTGCCAGCAGCTTCGGAACCTCGGAGACCCAGTACTTC. Its translation: CASSFGTSETQYF.

Of note for this clonotype: At one end the junction does not follow the germline gene, possibly because of a read error. The CDR3 DNA sequence: TGCAGTGTTAGATCGGGACAAAGGGCCAAAAACATTCAGTACTTC. Encoded protein: CSVRSGQRAKNIQYF. The chain uses TRBV20-1 and TRBJ2-4, with a weak D call TRBD1 (6 bases). Germline values: CDR1 DFQATT, CDR2 SNEGSKA (reference sequence). The CDR3 consists of 15 residues.

Comments on this clonotype: The CDR3 does not end in the conserved phenylalanine or tryptophan, so this is likely a read error. J is TRBJ1-2 and V is TRBV29-1, with 9 positions matching TRBD1. The V gene's germline CDR1 is SQVTM and CDR2 ANQGSEA. Germline trimming cut 7 bases from V and 7 bases from J; bases unmatched to any gene: 4. The CDR3 totals 11 residues. This CDR3 is CSAWTGVGYTL. The CDR3 nucleotides are TGCAGCGCCTGGACAGGGGTTGGCTACACCCTC.

The chain uses TRBV12-5 and TRBJ2-1; D remains unclear. Trimming removed 9 bases from V and 0 bases from J, with 9 bases in between. CDR1 LGHNT and CDR2 FRNRAP come from the germline V gene. This CDR3 spans 13 amino acids. CDR3 loop: CARPRGSYNEQFF. DNA of the CDR3: TGTGCTAGACCCCGCGGCTCCTACAATGAGCAGTTCTTC.

This clonotype has only a few counts. This sequence joins TRBV20-1 and TRBJ2-5; 9 bases agree with TRBD2. This CDR3 region has 15 residues. J gave up 4 bases and V 5 bases, and 11 bases lay outside the gene matches. Germline V gene data show CDR1 as DFQATT and CDR2 as SNEGSKA (reference sequence). The CDR3 coding sequence is TGCAGTGCTTTTTTGGGGCGGGGGGGCCCAGAGACCCAGTACTTC. Amino acids: CSAFLGRGGPETQYF.

This chain links TRBV20-1 with TRBJ2-5; TRBD1 is a possible D gene (6 bases). Looked up from germline, CDR1 is DFQATT and CDR2 is SNEGSKA (reference sequence). The CDR3 has 15 residues. V was cut by 6 bases and J by 2 bases, with 19 bases left in between. The CDR3 loop reads CSAPPTGSQQETQYF. DNA of the CDR3: TGCAGTGCCCCGCCCACAGGGAGCCAGCAAGAGACCCAGTACTTC.

This clonotype showed up just once. The V call is TRBV19, the J call TRBJ2-1, with D possibly matching TRBD2 (6 bases). The CDR3 is 14 residues long. V gave up 10 bases and J gave up 0 bases, with 13 bases separating them. Looked up from germline, CDR1 is LNHDA and CDR2 is SQIVND (reference sequence). Here the CDR3 DNA reads TGTGCCACCACGGGGGATAGCTCCTACAATGAGCAGTTCTTC. Protein sequence: CATTGDSSYNEQFF.

The chain links TRBV2 to TRBJ1-2, with D uncertain. The CDR3 runs to 13 residues. The ends were cut back, 4 bases at V and 4 bases at J, with 10 bases in the middle. Germline V gene sequence: CDR1 SNHLY, CDR2 FYNNEI. DNA for the CDR3: TGTGCCAGCAGTGCGCCCAATCCCTATGGCTACACCTTC. This translates into CASSAPNPYGYTF.

This clonotype occurred a few times. The chain employs TRBV7-3 and TRBJ2-2; TRBD2 aligns across 9 bases. Germline-derived CDR1 and CDR2 are SGHTA and FQGTGA. V dropped 5 bases and J dropped 4; count of bases not matched to a gene: 8. This CDR3 has 16 residues. CDR3 bases: TGTGCCAGCAGCCCAGTAGCGGGGGAGACCACCGGGGAGCTGTTTTTT. Its protein product is CASSPVAGETTGELFF.

V and J are TRBV12-3 or TRBV12-4 and TRBJ2-5; a possible D gene is TRBD1 (6 bases). The end of the DNA fits TRBJ2-7 better, so the J call may be wrong. The CDR3 spans 14 residues. The CDR3: CASSLQGNDYEQYF. In DNA, the CDR3 is TGTGCCAGCAGTTTGCAGGGGAATGATTACGAGCAGTACTTC.

The chain joins TRBV28 to TRBJ1-6; no clear D gene. This CDR3 has 15 amino acids. V shed 3 bases and J shed 10 bases, with 16 bases lying between them. Germline CDR1 MDHEN, CDR2 SYDVKM. In nucleotides, the CDR3 is TGTGCCAGCAGTTTGGGTCCTATCGGGGAGTCACCCCTCCACTTT. Residues: CASSLGPIGESPLHF.

The rearrangement uses TRBV12-3 or TRBV12-4 and TRBJ1-2; a possible D gene is TRBD1 (5 bases). V lost 6 bases, J lost 8 bases, and 13 bases lay in between. The CDR3 extends over 12 amino acids. The CDR3 nucleotides read TGTGCCAGCAGGCCCAGGGTGGACGGCTACACCTTC. Translating it yields CASRPRVDGYTF.

The chain couples TRBV12-5 to TRBJ1-4, with unresolved D. V was clipped by 1 base and J by 3 bases, with 6 bases between them. Per the germline V gene, CDR1 is LGHNT and CDR2 is FRNRAP. CDR3 length equals 14 residues. CDR3 in amino acids: CASGLAGANEKLFF. CDR3 DNA sequence: TGTGCTAGTGGTTTGGCCGGGGCTAATGAAAAACTGTTTTTT.

The chain combines TRBV30 with TRBJ1-2; D is unclear. CDR1 and CDR2 (germline): GTSNPN, SVGIG (reference sequence). This CDR3 comprises 13 residues. The germline V and J ends were trimmed by 0 bases and 1 base, with 6 bases remaining between them. This chain's CDR3 is CAWSVGLNYGYTF. Here the CDR3 DNA reads TGTGCCTGGAGTGTGGGTCTTAACTATGGCTACACCTTC.

The chain employs TRBV11-2 and TRBJ1-1; D is ambiguous. Germline V gene lookup returns CDR1 SGHAT and CDR2 FQNNGV. Trimming left V 5 bases short and J 4 bases short, with 14 bases between. This CDR3 has 14 amino acids. CDR3 in amino acids: CASSDWVVATEAFF. In DNA, the CDR3 is TGTGCCAGCAGCGATTGGGTTGTGGCCACTGAAGCTTTCTTT.

This clonotype has just one count. The gene calls are TRBV4-3 and TRBJ2-3, with 11 bases aligning to TRBD2. CDR3 length equals 16 residues. CDR1 is LGHNA and CDR2 is YSLEER in the germline V gene. The J segment lost 5 bases and the V segment lost 0 bases, leaving 4 bases of the junction unmatched. The CDR3 DNA reads as TGCGCCAGCAGCCAAGAGGGGACTAGCGGCCGAGATACGCAGTATTTT. Its translation is CASSQEGTSGRDTQYF.

This sequence joins TRBV20-1 and TRBJ2-1, with a weak D call TRBD2 (6 bases). Trimming pared 5 bases from V and 0 bases from J, leaving 11 bases between. The CDR3 spans 14 residues. Germline CDR1 is DFQATT and CDR2 is SNEGSKA (reference sequence). CDR3 amino acids: CSAGAGSSYNEQFF. The CDR3 nucleotides read TGCAGTGCTGGGGCCGGGAGCTCCTACAATGAGCAGTTCTTC.

J is TRBJ2-5 and V is TRBV7-9, with D perhaps TRBD2 (5 bases). Germline loops: CDR1 SEHNR, CDR2 FQNEAQ (reference sequence). Trimming took 5 bases from V and 5 from J, leaving 18 bases between them. The CDR3 length is 15 residues. The CDR3 sequence is CASSVMPSPSETQYF. Written as DNA, the CDR3 is TGTGCCAGCAGCGTCATGCCTAGCCCCAGTGAGACCCAGTACTTC. The full variable domain, its missing parts supplied by reference TRBV7-9 and TRBJ2-5, is DTGVSQNPRHKITKRGQNVTFRCDPISEHNRLYWYRQTLGQGPEFLTYFQNEAQLEKSRLLSDRFSAERPKGSFSTLEIQRTEQGDSAMYLCASSVMPSPSETQYFGPGTRLLVL.